A single T cell receptor beta chain is shown here with its context. The record originates from a study of blood T cell repertoires in COVID-19. Study-wide context: Donors in the United States, Italy and Spain gave samples during acute or convalescent COVID-19. The analysed material was cDNA or gDNA that came from T cells, B-cell-depleted T cells, or PBMCs.

How the authors handled the data: It was from reference gene primer amplification that nucleated cell counts were estimated. Sequenced by immunoSEQ multiplex PCR; TCRdb stores in-frame clones only, minus some. V and J calls plus clone size are reproduced from that table; the DNA served to infer D and trimming. The profile shows 25,000 to 35,000 clones, around nine tenths of them singletons. The receptor was derived from a human donor in a cohort sampled during active COVID-19. The sample was peripheral blood.

The CDR3, as DNA: TGTGCCAGCAGTTACTCCCAGGGGCTTGGCTACACCTTC. Encoded protein: CASSYSQGLGYTF. This chain links TRBV6-2 or TRBV6-3 with TRBJ1-2; a weak D match, TRBD1 (6 bases). This CDR3 comprises 13 residues. Germline V gene lookup returns CDR1 MNHEY and CDR2 SVGEGT. V was clipped by 0 bases and J by 7 bases, with 9 bases between them.